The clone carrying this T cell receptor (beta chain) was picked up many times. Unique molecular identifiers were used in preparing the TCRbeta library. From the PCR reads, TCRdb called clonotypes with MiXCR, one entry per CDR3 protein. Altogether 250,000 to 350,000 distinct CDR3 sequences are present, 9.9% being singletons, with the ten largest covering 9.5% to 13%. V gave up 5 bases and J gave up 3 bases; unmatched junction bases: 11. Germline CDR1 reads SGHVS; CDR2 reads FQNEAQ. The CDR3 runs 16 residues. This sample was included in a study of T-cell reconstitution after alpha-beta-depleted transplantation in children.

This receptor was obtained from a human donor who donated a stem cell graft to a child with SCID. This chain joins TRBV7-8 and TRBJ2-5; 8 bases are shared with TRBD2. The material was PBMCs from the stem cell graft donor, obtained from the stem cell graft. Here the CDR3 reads CASSREGFSQKETQYF. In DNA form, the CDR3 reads TGTGCCAGCAGCCGGGAGGGTTTCTCCCAGAAAGAGACCCAGTACTTC.